The 23 T cell receptor beta chains presented below share a single source sample, sequenced in a study of T cell changes during pregnancy in multiple sclerosis. TCRdb's table, derived via immunoSEQ multiplex PCR, lists solely in-frame clones and lacks some. The table shows 65,000 to 90,000 clones, with approximately 92% occurring only once. The sequencing used peripheral blood, collected before pregnancy. These TCRs come from a female donor with multiple sclerosis, enrolled in a pregnancy study.

This clone appeared a single time. This sequence joins TRBV18 and TRBJ1-2; a weak D match, TRBD1 (6 bases). This CDR3 contains 14 residues. Germline CDR1 and CDR2: KGHSH and LQKENI. V dropped 3 bases and J dropped 1 base, with 9 bases sitting between them. The chain's CDR3 is CASSPQDSNYGYTF. The CDR3 DNA follows: TGTGCCAGCTCACCGCAGGACAGTAACTATGGCTACACCTTC. Based on the CDR3 plus reference TRBV18 and TRBJ1-2, the full variable domain is NAGVMQNPRHLVRRRGQEARLRCSPMKGHSHVYWYRQLPEEGLKFMVYLQKENIIDESGMPKERFSAEFPKEGPSILRIQQVVRGDSAAYFCASSPQDSNYGYTFGSGTRLTVV.

V and J are TRBV11-2 and TRBJ2-5; D ambiguous. CDR3 length equals 12 residues. Germline CDR1 is SGHAT and CDR2 is FQNNGV. V was cut by 4 bases and J by 5 bases, with 8 bases left in between. Here the CDR3 DNA reads TGTGCCAGCAGCTCCCGTGCGGAGACCCAGTACTTC. This gives the protein CASSSRAETQYF. Supplemented by reference TRBV11-2 and TRBJ2-5, the full variable domain reads EAGVAQSPRYKIIEKRQSVAFWCNPISGHATLYWYQQILGQGPKLLIQFQNNGVVDDSQLPKDRFSAERLKGVDSTLKIQPAKLEDSAVYLCASSSRAETQYFGPGTRLLVL.

V usage is TRBV7-9 and J usage is TRBJ1-1; 9 bases are a match to TRBD1. The CDR3 runs to 17 residues. Germline V gives CDR1 SEHNR, CDR2 FQNEAQ (reference sequence). Trimming removed 2 bases from V and 5 bases from J; junction bases left unmatched: 12. Here the CDR3 reads CASSLMTGTGRGTEAFF. The CDR3 bases are TGTGCCAGCAGCTTAATGACAGGGACAGGGAGAGGGACTGAAGCTTTCTTT.

The count of this clone is one. This sample includes further DNA sequences coding for the same CDR3. V usage is TRBV18 and J usage is TRBJ2-5, with 9 bases lining up with TRBD1. The CDR3 covers 14 residues. J lost 3 bases, V lost 2 bases, and 1 base had no gene match. Looked up from germline, CDR1 is KGHSH and CDR2 is LQKENI. The CDR3 DNA sequence: TGTGCCAGCTCACCAGGGACAGGGAAAGAGACCCAGTACTTC. It yields the protein CASSPGTGKETQYF.

The CDR3 DNA sequence: TGTGCCATCAGTGTGACTAGCGGGTTAAATGAGCAGTTCTTC. It is translated as CAISVTSGLNEQFF. The chain combines TRBV10-3 with TRBJ2-1; the match to TRBD2 covers 10 bases. The CDR3 runs 14 residues. Germline assignment: CDR1 ENHRY and CDR2 SYGVKD. With V trimmed by 4 bases and J by 7 bases, 4 bases remained unmatched.

V is TRBV7-2 and J is TRBJ2-7; D is uncertain. The CDR3 is 13 residues long. Looked up from germline, CDR1 is SGHTA and CDR2 is FQGNSA. Trimming took off 4 bases at V and 3 bases at J, with 10 bases between the two ends. The CDR3 DNA follows: TGTGCCAGCAGCTCTTCGGTCTACTACGAGCAGTACTTC. Amino acid sequence: CASSSSVYYEQYF.

With regard to this clone: One end of the junction does not line up with germline, which may come from a read error. J is TRBJ2-2 and V is TRBV7-7; 8 nucleotides agree with TRBD1. The germline gives CDR1 SSHAT, CDR2 FNYEAQ (reference sequence). The CDR3 runs 15 residues. Here the CDR3 DNA reads TGTGCTAGCAGCGCCCAGGGGGCAAACACCGGGGAGCTGTTTTTT. Translated: CASSAQGANTGELFF.

The gene calls are TRBV7-3 and TRBJ2-3, with 10 bases aligning to TRBD2. The germline V gene encodes CDR1 SGHTA and CDR2 FQGTGA. Trimming took 6 bases from V and 5 from J; bases not matched to a gene: 5. The CDR3 loop spans 14 amino acids. The CDR3 loop is CASRESGRVDTQYF. The CDR3 DNA is TGTGCCAGCAGGGAAAGCGGGAGGGTAGATACGCAGTATTTT.

The CDR3 sequence is CASSVDTGNYYGYTF. Written as DNA, the CDR3 is TGTGCCAGCAGCGTAGATACAGGGAACTACTATGGCTACACCTTC. V and J are TRBV9 and TRBJ1-2; D possibly corresponds to TRBD1 (6 bases). CDR1 SGDLS and CDR2 YYNGEE come from the germline V gene. The CDR3 covers 15 residues. V lost 0 bases, J lost 3 bases, and 12 bases lay in between.

V gene TRBV10-3 combines with J gene TRBJ1-2, with unresolved D. V lost 3 bases to trimming and J lost 0 bases, with 8 bases between them. Looked up from germline, CDR1 is ENHRY and CDR2 is SYGVKD. This CDR3 has 14 amino acids. The CDR3 nucleotides are TGTGCCATCAGTGATTCGAGAGCTAACTATGGCTACACCTTC. Residues: CAISDSRANYGYTF.

This clone was seen a handful of times. The chain has TRBV18 and TRBJ2-7, with D possibly TRBD1 on 5 matching bases. The germline CDR1 and CDR2 sequences are KGHSH and LQKENI. Trimming cost V 0 bases and J 5 bases, with 20 bases left between them. This CDR3 contains 17 residues. Here the CDR3 reads CASSPPNRGSTKNEQYF. CDR3 nucleotides: TGTGCCAGCTCACCACCGAATAGGGGTTCGACGAAAAACGAGCAGTACTTC. The full variable domain, in which reference TRBV18 and TRBJ2-7 provide the parts outside the CDR3, is NAGVMQNPRHLVRRRGQEARLRCSPMKGHSHVYWYRQLPEEGLKFMVYLQKENIIDESGMPKERFSAEFPKEGPSILRIQQVVRGDSAAYFCASSPPNRGSTKNEQYFGPGTRLTVT.

The chain combines TRBV6-1 with TRBJ2-7; 7 bases are a match to TRBD1. Germline assignment: CDR1 MNHNS and CDR2 SASEGT. CDR3 length equals 15 residues. The V segment lost 3 bases and the J segment 2 bases; nucleotides outside the gene matches: 7. CDR3 in amino acids: CASSEPGTAPYEQYF. CDR3 coding DNA: TGTGCCAGCAGTGAGCCCGGGACAGCCCCCTACGAGCAGTACTTC.

The rearrangement links TRBV2 to TRBJ1-5, with D hard to call. The CDR3 totals 15 residues. The germline V and J ends were trimmed by 3 bases and 0 bases, with 9 bases remaining between them. Germline loops: CDR1 SNHLY, CDR2 FYNNEI. CDR3 coding DNA: TGTGCCAGCAGTGAGACATGGAATAGCAATCAGCCCCAGCATTTT. Translated: CASSETWNSNQPQHF.

The genes are TRBV6-4 and TRBJ2-3, with D maybe TRBD1 (6 bases). CDR3 length: 15 amino acids. The V end was cut by 0 bases, the J end by 3 bases, with 10 bases between. CDR1 MRHNA and CDR2 SNTAGT come from the germline V gene. The DNA for the CDR3 is TGTGCCAGCAGTGACTCCGGACAGATTACAGATACGCAGTATTTT. The encoded protein is CASSDSGQITDTQYF.

V gene TRBV14 combines with J gene TRBJ2-7, with a possible D match to TRBD1 (6 bases). The V end was cut by 4 bases, the J end by 3 bases, with 7 bases between. The CDR3 totals 12 residues. Germline assignment: CDR1 SGHDN and CDR2 FVKESK. The CDR3 loop reads CASSPQGYEQYF. The CDR3 DNA reads TGTGCCAGCAGCCCACAGGGCTACGAGCAGTACTTC.

This clone came up a few times. The genes are TRBV2 and TRBJ1-5, with D maybe TRBD1 (5 bases). Trimming shortened V by 1 base and J by 5 bases, and 6 bases separated the two germline ends. Germline CDR1 SNHLY, CDR2 FYNNEI. The CDR3 spans 13 residues. CDR3 loop: CASSEVGDQPQHF. DNA of the CDR3: TGTGCCAGCAGTGAAGTAGGGGATCAGCCCCAGCATTTT.

The genes are TRBV6-5 and TRBJ2-1, with TRBD2 as a possible D gene (5 bases). CDR1 is MNHEY and CDR2 is SVGAGI in the germline V gene. The CDR3 is made up of 11 amino acids. Trimming removed 11 bases at V and 14 bases at J, with 19 bases between. The CDR3 loop reads CAPAVTPGEFF. The CDR3 coding sequence is TGTGCCCCAGCGGTTACTCCTGGGGAGTTCTTC.

About this clone: The germline gene is not matched at one end of the junction; a read error may be the cause. The V and J genes are TRBV4-2 and TRBJ2-2, with 9 nucleotides matching TRBD2. The germline V gene encodes CDR1 LGHNA and CDR2 YNFKEQ. The CDR3 totals 14 residues. In nucleotides, the CDR3 is TGTGCCACCAGCCTAGCGGGAAGGACCGGGGAGCTGTTTTTT. Translating gives CATSLAGRTGELFF.

The rearrangement uses TRBV7-3 and TRBJ2-3; 8 bases fit TRBD2. Losses at the gene ends were 5 bases for V and 0 bases for J; bases not matched to a gene: 1. CDR1 and CDR2 (germline): SGHTA, FQGTGA. The CDR3 length is 14 residues. CDR3 sequence: CASSPSGSTDTQYF. CDR3 nucleotides: TGTGCCAGCAGCCCTAGCGGGAGCACAGATACGCAGTATTTT.

CDR3 protein: CASSLSGTRRETQYF. As DNA, the CDR3 is TGCGCCAGCAGCCTAAGTGGGACAAGGAGGGAGACCCAGTACTTC. The chain recombines TRBV10-1 with TRBJ2-5, with a weak D call TRBD1 (6 bases). From germline, CDR1 is WNHNN and CDR2 SYGVQD (reference sequence). The V and J ends lost 6 bases and 5 bases respectively, with 19 bases between them. CDR3 size: 15 residues.

This chain connects TRBV2 to TRBJ2-1; tentatively, D is TRBD2 (5 bases). The V end lost 4 bases, the J end lost 0 bases, and 19 bases lay between the germline ends. Germline lookup yields CDR1 SNHLY and CDR2 FYNNEI. This CDR3 comprises 18 residues. The CDR3: CASSGTGNGGFSYNEQFF. CDR3 in DNA: TGTGCCAGCAGTGGAACGGGAAACGGTGGGTTCTCCTACAATGAGCAGTTCTTC.

This clone occurred a few times. V is TRBV7-6 and J is TRBJ1-2; no firm D call. Trimming took 0 bases from V and 8 from J, leaving 10 bases between them. The CDR3 sequence is 13 residues long. The V gene's germline CDR1 is SGHVS and CDR2 FNYEAQ. The CDR3 protein is CASSLAENGGYTF. The CDR3 DNA follows: TGTGCCAGCAGCTTAGCGGAGAATGGGGGCTACACCTTC. The whole variable domain, filled in from reference TRBV7-6 and TRBJ1-2, reads GAGVSQSPRYKVTKRGQDVALRCDPISGHVSLYWYRQALGQGPEFLTYFNYEAQQDKSGLPNDRFSAERPEGSISTLTIQRTEQRDSAMYRCASSLAENGGYTFGSGTRLTVV.

The CDR3 sequence: CASSLKEGGLHYEQYF. The CDR3 region has the DNA TGTGCCAGCAGCTTAAAGGAGGGAGGACTCCACTACGAGCAGTACTTC. J is TRBJ2-7 and V is TRBV7-2; D may be TRBD2 (6 bases). This CDR3 has 16 amino acids. Germline V gene lookup returns CDR1 SGHTA and CDR2 FQGNSA. The V end was cut by 2 bases, the J end by 3 bases, with 17 bases between.